What follows describes a single T cell receptor (beta chain). What it binds is unknown. This record comes from a study of T cell responses to AZD1222 COVID-19 vaccine. The junction had 2 bases not matched to a gene; V was cut back by 2 bases and J by 4 bases. The germline V gene has CDR1 MNHEY and CDR2 SVGEGT. This CDR3 comprises 15 residues. Study-level points and caveats: White British ancestry dominated among donors, who included more females, and clonal diversity was possibly underestimated. Nearly half of spike-specific TCRs reportedly target unmutated variant regions. An increase in Spike-specific TCR breadth and depth was observed after two AZD1222 doses.

TCRdb keeps only in-frame clones here, not all; method: immunoSEQ multiplex PCR. The sample carries some 180,000 clones, roughly 89% recorded once. The sample in question was peripheral blood, obtained 28 days after the second AZD1222 dose. This chain uses TRBV6-2 or TRBV6-3 with TRBJ2-2; 9 bases are shared with TRBD1. The TCR comes from an adult who received the AZD1222 COVID-19 vaccine. DNA of the CDR3: TGTGCCAGCAGTTACGGGACAGGGCGCACCGGGGAGCTGTTTTTT. It encodes CASSYGTGRTGELFF.